Below are 28 T cell receptor beta chains sequenced from a single sample in a study of memory CD4+ T cells and cytomegalovirus serostatus. Data came from immunoSEQ multiplex PCR; TCRdb stores just in-frame clones and leaves some out. This sample has about 38,000 clones, with around 79% found just once. The sort gate was single viable CD3+CD4+CD8-CD45RO+ cells for memory CD4+ T cells. What was sequenced was memory CD4+ T cells from blood. The receptor set was obtained from an adult in good health and CMV-seropositive.

This clone has only a few counts. J is TRBJ2-6 and V is TRBV5-4; D unclear. CDR3 length equals 15 residues. With 0 bases removed from V and 1 base from J, the gap between germline ends came to 5 bases. Per germline, CDR1 SGHNT and CDR2 YYREEE (reference sequence). CDR3 protein: CASSLDASGANVLTF. CDR3 nucleotides: TGTGCCAGCAGCTTGGACGCGTCTGGGGCCAACGTCCTGACTTTC.

The CDR3 DNA reads as TGTGCCAGCAGTTTAAAGACTCACTATTCCTACGAGCAGTACTTC. Protein product: CASSLKTHYSYEQYF. V gene TRBV27 combines with J gene TRBJ2-7; D gene unclear. Trimming removed 2 bases at V and 1 base at J, with 12 bases between. The CDR3 runs to 15 residues. Per the germline V gene, CDR1 is MNHEY and CDR2 is SMNVEV (reference sequence).

This sequence joins TRBV15 and TRBJ2-4; D possibly corresponds to TRBD1 (5 bases). The CDR3 spans 13 residues. The V end lost 3 bases, the J end lost 7 bases, and 10 bases lay between the germline ends. CDR1 and CDR2 from the germline V gene are LNHNV and YYDKDF (reference sequence). This CDR3 is CATSRERGNIQYF. As DNA, the CDR3 is TGTGCCACCAGCAGGGAAAGGGGTAACATTCAGTACTTC.

The rearrangement uses TRBV28 and TRBJ2-7; D possibly uses TRBD1 or TRBD2 (5 bases each). V was clipped by 5 bases and J by 11 bases, with 28 bases between them. This CDR3 contains 16 residues. The germline gives CDR1 MDHEN, CDR2 SYDVKM. CDR3 loop: CASSSTLPATEGSEYF. CDR3 DNA: TGTGCCAGCAGTAGCACCCTCCCCGCGACAGAGGGCTCGGAGTACTTC.

This chain joins TRBV21-1 and TRBJ2-1; the table's TRBD1 call for D was not verified on the DNA. TRBV21-1 is classified as a pseudogene. The length of the CDR3 is 16 residues. The CDR3 DNA reads TGTGCCAGCAGCAAAGAGGGACAGGGTTTCTACAATGAGCAGTTCTTC. As protein: CASSKEGQGFYNEQFF.

A remark on this clone: The sample holds other DNA sequences that translate to the same CDR3. J is TRBJ2-4 and V is TRBV29-1, with 8 bases lining up with TRBD1. The CDR3 contains 15 residues. Unmatched junction bases numbered 10, after V lost 6 bases and J lost 3 bases. Germline assignment: CDR1 SQVTM and CDR2 ANQGSEA. The CDR3 region is CSVRQGASVKNIQYF. The DNA for the CDR3 is TGCAGCGTACGGCAGGGGGCATCGGTCAAAAACATTCAGTACTTC.

The chain recombines TRBV18 with TRBJ2-7, with D perhaps being TRBD1 or TRBD2 (5 bases each). This CDR3 region has 15 residues. CDR1 KGHSH and CDR2 LQKENI come from the germline V gene. Trimming stripped 0 bases from V and 5 bases from J, with 14 bases between. This CDR3 is CASSPPLAGRNEQYF. CDR3 coding DNA: TGTGCCAGCTCACCACCGTTGGCAGGGAGAAACGAGCAGTACTTC.

Written as DNA, the CDR3 is TGTGCCAGCAGCTTAGAAGAGGGGGGGAACACTGAAGCTTTCTTT. Amino acid sequence: CASSLEEGGNTEAFF. V and J are TRBV13 and TRBJ1-1, with D maybe TRBD1 (6 bases). The CDR3 has 15 residues. The germline CDR1 and CDR2 sequences are PRHDT and FYEKMQ (reference sequence). V lost 1 base to trimming and J lost 1 base, with 10 bases between them.

As concerns this clone: Other DNA sequences in the sample encode the same CDR3. The chain carries TRBV5-1 and TRBJ1-4; D is unclear. V lost 0 bases, J lost 0 bases, and 6 bases lay in between. The germline V gene encodes CDR1 SGHRS and CDR2 YFSETQ. The CDR3 sequence is 15 residues long. CDR3 loop: CASSLEPTTNEKLFF. For the CDR3, the DNA is TGCGCCAGCAGCTTGGAACCAACAACTAATGAAAAACTGTTTTTT.

This chain joins TRBV4-2 and TRBJ2-7; 8 bases map to TRBD2. Trimming took 0 bases from V and 2 from J; bases not matched to a gene: 12. Germline V gene lookup returns CDR1 LGHNA and CDR2 YNFKEQ. The CDR3 covers 18 residues. CDR3 in DNA: TGTGCCAGCAGCCAAGACCCAGCGGGGGCAGTCGGTCCCTACGAGCAGTACTTC. As protein: CASSQDPAGAVGPYEQYF.

The CDR3 nucleotides are TGTGCCAGCAGACCCCGGACTAGCGGGGTCCAAGAGACCCAGTACTTC. Translating it yields CASRPRTSGVQETQYF. The chain uses TRBV6-6 and TRBJ2-5; 12 nucleotides align to TRBD2. Germline-derived CDR1 and CDR2 are MNHNY and SVGAGI (reference sequence). The CDR3 has 16 residues. Unmatched junction bases numbered 6, after V lost 6 bases and J lost 1 base.

The V and J genes are TRBV5-1 and TRBJ2-1, with D possibly being TRBD1 or TRBD2 (5 bases each). The CDR3 has 15 residues. The ends were cut back, 0 bases at V and 1 base at J, with 8 bases in the middle. Germline assignment: CDR1 SGHRS and CDR2 YFSETQ. This CDR3 is CASSLAGQSYNEQFF. The CDR3 DNA reads TGCGCCAGCAGCTTGGCGGGGCAGTCCTACAATGAGCAGTTCTTC.

This chain uses TRBV4-1 with TRBJ1-4; the D gene is possibly TRBD1 (5 bases). This CDR3 comprises 13 residues. Deletions cut 5 bases from V and 6 bases from J, with 10 bases between. Germline CDR1 reads MGHRA; CDR2 reads YSYEKL. In DNA form, the CDR3 reads TGCGCCAGCAGCAAGGGACTTTATGAAAAACTGTTTTTT. Translating gives CASSKGLYEKLFF.

The rearrangement links TRBV5-1 to TRBJ2-3, with a possible D match to TRBD2 (5 bases). Germline V CDR1 and CDR2: SGHRS, YFSETQ. CDR3 size: 14 residues. Trimming removed 4 bases at V and 0 bases at J, with 9 bases between. The CDR3 region has the DNA TGCGCCAGCAGCCCTCGGACTAGCACAGATACGCAGTATTTT. Translation: CASSPRTSTDTQYF.

The V call is TRBV28, the J call TRBJ1-5; D call uncertain. The CDR3 is made up of 13 amino acids. V dropped 5 bases and J dropped 2 bases, with 7 bases sitting between them. The germline gives CDR1 MDHEN, CDR2 SYDVKM. This chain's CDR3 is CASSTEGNQPQHF. CDR3 bases: TGTGCCAGCAGTACCGAGGGCAATCAGCCCCAGCATTTT. Filled out from reference TRBV28 and TRBJ1-5, the complete variable domain reads DVKVTQSSRYLVKRTGEKVFLECVQDMDHENMFWYRQDPGLGLRLIYFSYDVKMKEKGDIPEGYSVSREKKERFSLILESASTNQTSMYLCASSTEGNQPQHFGDGTRLSIL.

The rearrangement uses TRBV4-1 and TRBJ2-2; TRBD1 is a possible D gene (6 bases). Germline CDR1 reads MGHRA; CDR2 reads YSYEKL. Trimming took off 0 bases at V and 8 bases at J, with 16 bases between the two ends. CDR3 length: 16 amino acids. The CDR3 DNA is TGCGCCAGCAGCCAAGATCGGTCCAGGGGTAATGGGGAGCTGTTTTTT. This encodes CASSQDRSRGNGELFF.

The V gene is TRBV11-1, the J gene TRBJ2-1; no definite D call. V gave up 4 bases and J gave up 9 bases, with 16 bases separating them. The germline CDR1 and CDR2 sequences are SGHAT and FQDESV (reference sequence). The CDR3 totals 14 residues. The CDR3 coding sequence is TGTGCCAGCAGCTCCACTATGCTCAATGGTGAGCAGTTCTTC. Translating gives CASSSTMLNGEQFF. Complete variable domain (other parts from reference TRBV11-1 and TRBJ2-1): EAEVAQSPRYKITEKSQAVAFWCDPISGHATLYWYRQILGQGPELLVQFQDESVVDDSQLPKDRFSAERLKGVDSTLKIQPAELGDSAMYLCASSSTMLNGEQFFGPGTRLTVL.

The chain links TRBV5-1 to TRBJ2-1; weak D call: TRBD2 (6 bases). CDR1 SGHRS and CDR2 YFSETQ come from the germline V gene. The V end was cut by 0 bases, the J end by 6 bases, with 16 bases between. The CDR3 is 16 amino acids. Here the CDR3 DNA reads TGCGCCAGCAGCTTGGAGGGCGGGGTCGGGCTCAATGAGCAGTTCTTC. This translates into CASSLEGGVGLNEQFF.

The chain carries TRBV2 and TRBJ1-1; D is uncertain. Germline CDR1 SNHLY, CDR2 FYNNEI. The CDR3 extends over 14 amino acids. The V end was cut by 2 bases, the J end by 5 bases, with 12 bases between. This chain's CDR3 is CASSERPPWTEAFF. CDR3 nucleotides: TGTGCCAGCAGTGAAAGGCCGCCGTGGACTGAAGCTTTCTTT.

The chain uses TRBV4-3 and TRBJ2-2; 7 bases agree with TRBD1. This CDR3 has 17 amino acids. V trimming: 1 base; J trimming: 6 bases; junction bases outside the gene matches: 11. Germline CDR1 LGHNA, CDR2 YSLEER. Here the CDR3 DNA reads TGCGCCAGCAGCCAAGGGTTCCAAGGGGGCAAGGCCGGGGAGCTGTTTTTT. Residues: CASSQGFQGGKAGELFF.

The chain combines TRBV28 with TRBJ1-2; weak D call: TRBD1 (5 bases). Per the germline V gene, CDR1 is MDHEN and CDR2 is SYDVKM. CDR3 length equals 15 residues. With 8 bases removed from V and 0 bases from J, the gap between germline ends came to 16 bases. The CDR3: CASLDRGATNYGYTF. CDR3 coding DNA: TGTGCCAGCCTAGATAGAGGGGCAACTAACTATGGCTACACCTTC.

The V gene is TRBV4-3, the J gene TRBJ1-2; 7 bases fit TRBD1. Per the germline V gene, CDR1 is LGHNA and CDR2 is YSLEER. With 1 base clipped from V and 4 bases from J, the junction kept 6 bases outside the gene matches. The CDR3 length is 15 residues. This chain's CDR3 is CASSQGTGTAYGYTF. The CDR3 coding sequence is TGCGCCAGCAGCCAAGGGACCGGGACAGCCTATGGCTACACCTTC.

The V and J genes are TRBV5-6 and TRBJ1-5; tentatively, D is TRBD1 (6 bases). CDR1 and CDR2 from the germline V gene are SGHDT and YYEEEE. The V end lost 0 bases, the J end lost 7 bases, and 14 bases lay between the germline ends. The CDR3 is 15 amino acids. In DNA, the CDR3 is TGTGCCAGCAGCTTGGCTGGGGGCGAGGGACAGCCCCAGCATTTT. It specifies CASSLAGGEGQPQHF.

This chain connects TRBV2 to TRBJ1-5; no definite D call. The CDR3 is made up of 17 amino acids. Per germline, CDR1 SNHLY and CDR2 FYNNEI. Trimming left V 8 bases short and J 0 bases short, with 20 bases between. The CDR3: CASVEGPVSNSNQPQHF. The CDR3 nucleotides read TGTGCCAGCGTCGAGGGTCCCGTCTCGAATAGCAATCAGCCCCAGCATTTT.

This chain connects TRBV28 to TRBJ1-5; 7 bases fit TRBD1. This CDR3 spans 16 amino acids. Losses at the gene ends were 5 bases for V and 0 bases for J; bases not matched to a gene: 7. Germline V gene sequence: CDR1 MDHEN, CDR2 SYDVKM. The CDR3: CASSDLRTGSNQPQHF. Here the CDR3 DNA reads TGTGCCAGCAGTGACCTAAGGACAGGTAGCAATCAGCCCCAGCATTTT.

V usage is TRBV29-1 and J usage is TRBJ1-1; D call uncertain. The V and J ends lost 6 bases and 3 bases respectively, with 14 bases between them. This CDR3 is built from 13 residues. Germline values: CDR1 SQVTM, CDR2 ANQGSEA. The CDR3, as DNA: TGCAGCGTCAACACCTTCCGAGACACTGAAGCTTTCTTT. Encoded protein: CSVNTFRDTEAFF.

This chain links TRBV9 with TRBJ2-3, with 10 positions matching TRBD2. This CDR3 spans 15 amino acids. CDR1 is SGDLS and CDR2 is YYNGEE in the germline V gene. V trimming: 4 bases; J trimming: 5 bases; junction bases outside the gene matches: 7. For the CDR3, the DNA is TGTGCCAGCAGCTCCAGGACTAGCGGCGGAGATACGCAGTATTTT. Its translation: CASSSRTSGGDTQYF.

The rearrangement links TRBV5-8 to TRBJ1-2; weak D call: TRBD1 (5 bases). This CDR3 region has 13 residues. CDR1 and CDR2 (germline): SGHTS, YDEGEE. V lost 7 bases and J lost 4, with 14 bases in between. The CDR3 region has the DNA TGTGCCAGCGGCCCAGGGCCTGGCTATGGCTACACCTTC. Its translation is CASGPGPGYGYTF. The variable domain in full, completed from reference TRBV5-8 and TRBJ1-2, reads EAGVTQSPTHLIKTRGQQATLRCSPISGHTSVYWYQQALGLGLQFLLWYDEGEERNRGNFPPRFSGRQFPNYSSELNVNALELEDSALYLCASGPGPGYGYTFGSGTRLTVV.